This entry lists 15 T cell receptor beta chains sequenced from one sample in a study of blood T cells in healthy people across ages. Through a sample-barcoded 5' primer and a J-beta primer mix, a second PCR was run for about 6 to 11 cycles. TCRdb fed the 5' RACE reads into MiXCR, producing one record per CDR3 protein. The sample carries 1.5 million to 2 million distinct CDR3 sequences, approximately 39% recorded once. Sequencing used blood. The receptor set was obtained from a human donor in good health.

The V call is TRBV7-2, the J call TRBJ2-7; D is ambiguous. The CDR3 sequence is 14 residues long. The V gene lost 3 bases and the J gene lost 7 bases, with 16 bases spanning the gap. Germline lookup yields CDR1 SGHTA and CDR2 FQGNSA. The CDR3 DNA reads TGTGCCAGCAGCTTCCGGCCGGACGACAATGAGCAGTACTTC. It codes for CASSFRPDDNEQYF.

The V and J genes are TRBV7-2 and TRBJ2-1, with 7 nucleotides matching TRBD1. J lost 9 bases, V lost 6 bases, and 8 bases had no gene match. The germline CDR1 and CDR2 sequences are SGHTA and FQGNSA. The CDR3 spans 13 residues. The CDR3 protein is CASRLTGVGEQFF. The CDR3 nucleotides are TGTGCCAGCAGGCTAACAGGGGTGGGTGAGCAGTTCTTC.

There are a few counts of this clonotype. This chain joins TRBV5-6 and TRBJ1-1; D is undetermined. V was shortened by 4 bases and J by 1 base, with 8 bases between the two germline ends. Germline V lookup: CDR1 SGHDT, CDR2 YYEEEE. CDR3 length equals 13 residues. The DNA of the CDR3 is TGTGCCAGCAGCAACAGTCCGAACACTGAAGCTTTCTTT. Translating it yields CASSNSPNTEAFF.

The chain is built from TRBV7-2 and TRBJ2-5; D uncertain. The V gene lost 5 bases and the J gene lost 1 base, with 14 bases spanning the gap. Germline loops: CDR1 SGHTA, CDR2 FQGNSA. CDR3 length: 15 amino acids. The CDR3 nucleotides read TGTGCCAGCAGCGGTGGAGCCAACCTCCAAGAGACCCAGTACTTC. Translating gives CASSGGANLQETQYF. Full variable domain (remainder filled in from reference TRBV7-2 and TRBJ2-5): GAGVSQSPSNKVTEKGKDVELRCDPISGHTALYWYRQSLGQGLEFLIYFQGNSAPDKSGLPSDRFSAERTGGSVSTLTIQRTQQEDSAVYLCASSGGANLQETQYFGPGTRLLVL.

In its sample, this clonotype was seen a few times. V is TRBV15 and J is TRBJ1-2; D ambiguous. The CDR3 is 17 amino acids. The germline V gene has CDR1 LNHNV and CDR2 YYDKDF (reference sequence). Between the trimmed V and J ends, which lost 0 bases and 3 bases, there was a span of 17 bases. This CDR3 is CATSRDHLTRGYYGYTF. The CDR3 coding sequence is TGTGCCACCAGCAGAGACCACCTCACTCGGGGATACTATGGCTACACCTTC. Variable domain in full (rest from reference TRBV15 and TRBJ1-2): DAMVIQNPRYQVTQFGKPVTLSCSQTLNHNVMYWYQQKSSQAPKLLFHYYDKDFNNEADTPDNFQSRRPNTSFCFLDIRSPGLGDTAMYLCATSRDHLTRGYYGYTFGSGTRLTVV.

This clonotype has more than one count but fewer than ten. The chain uses TRBV2 and TRBJ1-5, with TRBD1 identical over 7 bases. Germline CDR1 reads SNHLY; CDR2 reads FYNNEI. This CDR3 spans 18 amino acids. Trimming cost V 2 bases and J 4 bases; bases outside gene matches: 14. CDR3 DNA: TGTGCCAGCAGTGAACTGCGACAGGGAACACATTTGAATCAGCCCCAGCATTTT. Protein product: CASSELRQGTHLNQPQHF.

V is TRBV4-3 and J is TRBJ2-6; D remains unclear. Trimming cost V 1 base and J 4 bases, with 8 bases left between them. CDR1 LGHNA and CDR2 YSLEER come from the germline V gene. This CDR3 region has 15 residues. The CDR3 DNA follows: TGCGCCAGCAGCCAAGCTAGTGTCGGGGCCAACGTCCTGACTTTC. Amino acid sequence: CASSQASVGANVLTF.

This clonotype was observed a handful of times. The chain couples TRBV15 to TRBJ1-2, with TRBD1 as a possible D gene (6 bases). The CDR3 consists of 15 residues. V lost 1 base to trimming and J lost 3 bases, with 12 bases between them. CDR1 LNHNV and CDR2 YYDKDF come from the germline V gene (reference sequence). The CDR3 coding sequence is TGTGCCACCAGCAGAGTGGGGGGGGCCCACTATGGCTACACCTTC. Encoded protein: CATSRVGGAHYGYTF.

The chain has TRBV20-1 and TRBJ2-5, with D perhaps matching TRBD2 (7 bases). The germline V gene encodes CDR1 DFQATT and CDR2 SNEGSKA (reference sequence). This CDR3 comprises 14 residues. V lost 3 bases and J lost 5, with 16 bases in between. The CDR3 DNA follows: TGCAGTGCTAGGCGTAGGGGGGGAGTGGAGACCCAGTACTTC. Encoded protein: CSARRRGGVETQYF.

This clonotype was counted a few times. This chain links TRBV4-2 with TRBJ1-2; no definite D call. Trimming took off 0 bases at V and 7 bases at J, with 6 bases between the two ends. The CDR3 runs to 12 residues. Germline V lookup: CDR1 LGHNA, CDR2 YNFKEQ. The CDR3 region is CASSQDTIGYTF. CDR3 DNA: TGTGCCAGCAGCCAAGATACCATTGGCTACACCTTC.

The chain links TRBV6-5 to TRBJ2-3; no reliable D call. V gave up 7 bases and J gave up 0 bases, with 8 bases separating them. This CDR3 has 13 residues. Germline V gene data show CDR1 as MNHEY and CDR2 as SVGAGI. The CDR3 sequence: CASMRPSTDTQYF. In DNA form, the CDR3 reads TGTGCCAGCATGCGGCCTAGCACAGATACGCAGTATTTT.

The CDR3 spells CASSQDTGISSYEQYF. The CDR3 DNA follows: TGTGCCAGCAGCCAAGATACAGGGATCTCCTCCTACGAGCAGTACTTC. The chain has TRBV3-1 and TRBJ2-7, with a weak D call TRBD1 (6 bases). Germline V gene data show CDR1 as LGHDT and CDR2 as YNNKEL (reference sequence). CDR3 size: 16 residues. Trimming left V 0 bases short and J 0 bases short, with 12 bases between.

This rearrangement joins TRBV5-1 to TRBJ1-2, with TRBD1 matching 7 bases. The V gene end was trimmed by 5 bases and the J gene end by 9 bases; junction bases not matched to a gene: 13. The CDR3 is 14 residues long. Per germline, CDR1 SGHRS and CDR2 YFSETQ. CDR3: CASRTGTAHDRYTF. In DNA form, the CDR3 reads TGCGCCAGCAGGACCGGGACAGCCCATGATCGCTACACCTTC.

This clonotype has more than one count but fewer than ten. V usage is TRBV7-2 and J usage is TRBJ1-5, with 8 bases aligning to TRBD1. Germline CDR1 is SGHTA and CDR2 is FQGNSA. This CDR3 region has 15 residues. After removal of 6 bases from V and 3 bases from J, the junction contained 7 bases not matched to a gene. CDR3 residues: CASSRTGGINQPQHF. The CDR3 DNA is TGTGCCAGCAGTCGTACAGGGGGGATCAATCAGCCCCAGCATTTT.

The chain recombines TRBV7-3 with TRBJ2-2; D is unclear. Germline-derived CDR1 and CDR2 are SGHTA and FQGTGA. The CDR3 totals 17 residues. Trimming shortened V by 5 bases and J by 2 bases, and 18 bases separated the two germline ends. The CDR3 loop reads CASSPPSAVRNTGELFF. CDR3 coding DNA: TGTGCCAGCAGCCCCCCATCGGCGGTGAGAAACACCGGGGAGCTGTTTTTT.